This T cell receptor (beta chain) was captured in a study of blood T cell repertoires in COVID-19. Study background: Sites in the United States, Italy and Spain provided acute and convalescent COVID-19 samples. Nucleic acid was either cDNA or gDNA, and it came from T cells, B-cell-depleted T cells, or PBMCs.

Some clones are missing from TCRdb's copy, which holds only in-frame ones; the method was immunoSEQ multiplex PCR. There are some 280,000 clones in the sample; 80% to 90% occur only once, and about 3% lies in the top ten. With 8 bases removed from V and 2 bases from J, the gap between germline ends came to 13 bases. The CDR3 consists of 14 residues. Germline CDR1 MNHEY, CDR2 SVGEGT. Sequencing used peripheral blood. The TCR was taken from a woman aged 30 to 39 with active or convalescent COVID-19. The chain recombines TRBV6-2 or TRBV6-3 with TRBJ1-3, with D perhaps matching TRBD1 (5 bases). The CDR3 sequence is CASRPPTAGNTIYF. The CDR3 DNA reads as TGTGCCAGCCGCCCCCCGACAGCTGGAAACACCATATATTTT.